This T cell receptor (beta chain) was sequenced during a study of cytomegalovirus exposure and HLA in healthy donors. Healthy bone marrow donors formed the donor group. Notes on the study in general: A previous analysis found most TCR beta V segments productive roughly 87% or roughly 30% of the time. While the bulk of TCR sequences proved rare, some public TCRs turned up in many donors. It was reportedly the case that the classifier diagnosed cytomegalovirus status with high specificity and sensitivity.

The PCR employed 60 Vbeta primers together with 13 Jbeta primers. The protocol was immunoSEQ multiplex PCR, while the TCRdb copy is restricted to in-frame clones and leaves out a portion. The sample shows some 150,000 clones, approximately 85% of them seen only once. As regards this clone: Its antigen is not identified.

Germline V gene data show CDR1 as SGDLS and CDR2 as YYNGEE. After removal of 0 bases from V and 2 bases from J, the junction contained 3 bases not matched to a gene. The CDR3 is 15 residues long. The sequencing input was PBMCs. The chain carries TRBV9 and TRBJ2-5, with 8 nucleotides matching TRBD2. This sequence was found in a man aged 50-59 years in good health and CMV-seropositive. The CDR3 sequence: CASSVGSGGQETQYF. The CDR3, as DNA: TGTGCCAGCAGCGTAGGCAGCGGGGGACAAGAGACCCAGTACTTC.